This TCR beta chain was sequenced in a study of CD8 T cells in ankylosing spondylitis. TCRdb ran MiXCR on the 5' RACE reads and lists one entry per CDR3 protein. The data show 200,000 to 250,000 distinct CDR3 sequences, about 7.3% seen once. With 6 bases removed from V and 6 bases from J, the gap between germline ends came to 14 bases. Per the germline V gene, CDR1 is MGHDK and CDR2 is SYGVNS. The CDR3 extends over 13 amino acids. This clonotype was seen many times. Its target is unknown. The study's findings and limits: In peripheral blood, disease-linked CD8+ clones occurred at relatively low frequencies. The study identified a TCR beta motif of eight highly homologous variants that appeared characteristic of ankylosing spondylitis blood.

The chain is built from TRBV25-1 and TRBJ1-1; perhaps TRBD1 as D (5 bases). This receptor was identified in a male donor with ankylosing spondylitis. Material: blood, either unsorted or a sorted T cell fraction (not recorded which). CDR3 nucleotide sequence: TGTGCCAGCAGGGGGGATTTGATGGCTGAAGCTTTCTTT. It encodes CASRGDLMAEAFF.